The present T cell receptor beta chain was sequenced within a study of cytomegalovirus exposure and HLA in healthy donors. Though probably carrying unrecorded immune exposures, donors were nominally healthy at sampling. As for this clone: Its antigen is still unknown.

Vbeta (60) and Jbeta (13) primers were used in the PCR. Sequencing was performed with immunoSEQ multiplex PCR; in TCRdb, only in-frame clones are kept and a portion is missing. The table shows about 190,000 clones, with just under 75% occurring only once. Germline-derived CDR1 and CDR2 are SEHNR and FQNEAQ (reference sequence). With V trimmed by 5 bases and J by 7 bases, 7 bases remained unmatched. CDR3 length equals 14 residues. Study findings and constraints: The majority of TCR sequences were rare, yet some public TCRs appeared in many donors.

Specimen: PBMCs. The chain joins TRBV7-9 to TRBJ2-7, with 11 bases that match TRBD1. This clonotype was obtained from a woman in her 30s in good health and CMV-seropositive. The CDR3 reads CASSPWTGGGEQYF. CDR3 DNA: TGTGCCAGCAGCCCCTGGACAGGGGGCGGGGAGCAGTACTTC.